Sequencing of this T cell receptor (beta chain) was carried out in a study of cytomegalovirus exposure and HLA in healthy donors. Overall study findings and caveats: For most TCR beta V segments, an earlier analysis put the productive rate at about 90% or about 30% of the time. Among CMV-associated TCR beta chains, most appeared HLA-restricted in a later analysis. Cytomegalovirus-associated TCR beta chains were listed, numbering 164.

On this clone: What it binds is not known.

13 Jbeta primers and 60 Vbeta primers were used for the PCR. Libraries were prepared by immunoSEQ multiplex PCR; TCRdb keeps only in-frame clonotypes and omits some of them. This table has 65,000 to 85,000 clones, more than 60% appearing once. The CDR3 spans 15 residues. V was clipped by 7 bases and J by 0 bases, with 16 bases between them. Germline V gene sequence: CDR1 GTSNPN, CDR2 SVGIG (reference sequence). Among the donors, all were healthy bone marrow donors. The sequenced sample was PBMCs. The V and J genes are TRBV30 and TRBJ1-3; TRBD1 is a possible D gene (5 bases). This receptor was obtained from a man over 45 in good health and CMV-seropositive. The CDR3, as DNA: TGTGCCTTCGCCTTTGGGGCTTTCTCTGGAAACACCATATATTTT. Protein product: CAFAFGAFSGNTIYF.